This T cell receptor (beta chain) stems from a study of cytomegalovirus exposure and HLA in healthy donors. Study-wide results and limits: Later work associated 16,951 TCR beta sequences with HLA alleles at 0.05 false discovery rate. The investigators catalogued some 160 TCR beta chains as cytomegalovirus-associated.

Per the germline V gene, CDR1 is LNHNV and CDR2 is YYDKDF (reference sequence). This CDR3 contains 16 residues. V gave up 3 bases and J gave up 2 bases; unmatched junction bases: 6. 60 Vbeta and 13 Jbeta primers were used in PCR. Repertoires were generated with immunoSEQ multiplex PCR, while TCRdb's copy carries only in-frame clones and drops some. The table shows 100,000 or so clones, with approximately 72% occurring only once. The table lists this clone with a few counts. Antigen specificity is unknown. The TCR sequence derives from a woman aged 40 to 49 in good health and CMV-seronegative. Source material: PBMCs. V and J are TRBV15 and TRBJ2-7; 11 positions agree with TRBD2. The CDR3 protein is CATSRRLAGGPYEQYF. In nucleotides, the CDR3 is TGTGCCACCAGCAGGAGGCTAGCGGGAGGACCCTACGAGCAGTACTTC.